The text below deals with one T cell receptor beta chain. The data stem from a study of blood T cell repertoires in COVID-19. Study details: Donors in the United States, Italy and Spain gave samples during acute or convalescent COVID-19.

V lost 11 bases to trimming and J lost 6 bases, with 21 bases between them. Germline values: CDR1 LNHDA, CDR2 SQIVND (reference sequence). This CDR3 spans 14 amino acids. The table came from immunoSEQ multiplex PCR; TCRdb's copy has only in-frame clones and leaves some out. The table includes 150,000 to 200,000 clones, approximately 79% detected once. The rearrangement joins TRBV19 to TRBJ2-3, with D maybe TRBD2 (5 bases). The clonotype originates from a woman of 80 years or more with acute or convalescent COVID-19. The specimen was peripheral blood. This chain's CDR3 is CAVSALGPLDTQYF. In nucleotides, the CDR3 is TGTGCCGTTAGCGCGCTAGGACCACTTGATACGCAGTATTTT.